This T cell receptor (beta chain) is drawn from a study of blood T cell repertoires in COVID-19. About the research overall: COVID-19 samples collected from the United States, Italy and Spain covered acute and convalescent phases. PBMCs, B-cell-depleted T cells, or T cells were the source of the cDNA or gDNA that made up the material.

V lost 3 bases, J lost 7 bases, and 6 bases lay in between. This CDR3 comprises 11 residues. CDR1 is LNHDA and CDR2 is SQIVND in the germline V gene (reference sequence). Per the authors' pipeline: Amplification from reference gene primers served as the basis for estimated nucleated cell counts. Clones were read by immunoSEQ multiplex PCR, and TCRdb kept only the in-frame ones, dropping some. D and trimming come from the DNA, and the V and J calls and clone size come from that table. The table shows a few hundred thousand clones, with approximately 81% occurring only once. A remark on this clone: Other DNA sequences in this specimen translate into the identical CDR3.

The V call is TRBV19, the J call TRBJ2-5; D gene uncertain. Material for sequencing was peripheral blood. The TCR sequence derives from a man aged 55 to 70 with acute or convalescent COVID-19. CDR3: CASSIGGTQYF. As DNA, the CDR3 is TGTGCCAGTAGTATCGGTGGGACCCAGTACTTC. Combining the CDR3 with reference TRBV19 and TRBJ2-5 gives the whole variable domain DGGITQSPKYLFRKEGQNVTLSCEQNLNHDAMYWYRQDPGQGLRLIYYSQIVNDFQKGDIAEGYSVSREKKESFPLTVTSAQKNPTAFYLCASSIGGTQYFGPGTRLLVL.